The 31 T cell receptor beta chains reported below all come from one sample, sequenced in a study of beta chain features in type 1 diabetes. Reverse transcription of all isolated RNA meant that expressed TCRB transcripts were sequenced. Measured with immunoSEQ multiplex PCR; TCRdb has only the in-frame clones, and not every one. This table holds about 240,000 clones, 25% to 30% found once. Specimen: central memory CD4+ T cells from blood. Receptor source: a man younger than 40 in good health.

As for this clone: This clone may be a read error of a much larger clone one base away. The genes are TRBV6-6 and TRBJ2-1; TRBD2 agrees at 7 bases. This CDR3 region has 11 residues. CDR1 MNHNY and CDR2 SVGAGI come from the germline V gene (reference sequence). V shed 6 bases, J shed 8 bases, and the junction held 1 base outside the gene matches. The CDR3 loop reads CASSRGDEQFF. The CDR3 nucleotides are TGTGCCAGCAGCCGGGGGGATGAGCAGTTCTTC.

The table lists this clone with a few counts. V is TRBV30 and J is TRBJ1-1, with unresolved D. Germline V CDR1 and CDR2: GTSNPN, SVGIG (reference sequence). The CDR3 has 14 residues. The V end was cut by 2 bases, the J end by 3 bases, with 13 bases between. The CDR3 loop is CAWSFTDRYTEAFF. The CDR3 region has the DNA TGTGCCTGGAGTTTTACGGACCGCTACACTGAAGCTTTCTTT.

This clone was observed a few times. At one boundary the junction diverges from the germline segment, which might be a read error. The rearrangement links TRBV7-8 to TRBJ2-7; TRBD2 agrees at 9 bases. This CDR3 has 14 amino acids. Germline V gives CDR1 SGHVS, CDR2 FQNEAQ. The CDR3 is CASSLAGEVYEQYF. As DNA, the CDR3 is TGTGCCAGCAGTTTAGCGGGAGAGGTCTACGAGCAGTACTTC.

This clone occurred a few times. The sample contains more than one DNA sequence encoding this CDR3. V gene TRBV29-1 combines with J gene TRBJ2-7; 7 nucleotides agree with TRBD1. J lost 4 bases, V lost 6 bases, and 6 bases had no gene match. CDR1 is SQVTM and CDR2 is ANQGSEA in the germline V gene. The CDR3 runs 12 residues. CDR3 residues: CSVTGTEYEQYF. CDR3 DNA sequence: TGCAGCGTGACTGGGACAGAGTACGAGCAGTACTTC.

Here the CDR3 reads CASSLREGRSSYNEQFF. The CDR3 region has the DNA TGTGCCAGCAGCCTCAGGGAGGGGCGAAGCTCCTACAATGAGCAGTTCTTC. The chain recombines TRBV14 with TRBJ2-1, with 7 nucleotides matching TRBD2. Germline CDR1 and CDR2: SGHDN and FVKESK. V lost 4 bases, J lost 0 bases, and 9 bases stayed unmatched. The CDR3 runs 17 residues. The full variable domain, its missing parts supplied by reference TRBV14 and TRBJ2-1, is EAGVTQFPSHSVIEKGQTVTLRCDPISGHDNLYWYRRVMGKEIKFLLHFVKESKQDESGMPNNRFLAERTGGTYSTLKVQPAELEDSGVYFCASSLREGRSSYNEQFFGPGTRLTVL.

As to this clone: A clone one base away is much larger, so this may be a read error. V usage is TRBV7-9 and J usage is TRBJ1-2; 10 positions agree with TRBD1. CDR1 and CDR2 from the germline V gene are SEHNR and FQNEAQ (reference sequence). The V and J ends lost 6 bases and 4 bases, in that order; junction bases with no gene match: 5. This CDR3 is 14 amino acids long. CDR3 in amino acids: CASSSGTGAYGYTF. The CDR3 nucleotides read TGTGCCAGCAGTTCCGGGACAGGGGCCTATGGCTACACCTTC.

The table lists this clone with a few counts. The chain recombines TRBV18 with TRBJ2-4, with 8 bases aligning to TRBD2. This CDR3 comprises 13 residues. Per germline, CDR1 KGHSH and CDR2 LQKENI. Trimming removed 3 bases from V and 9 bases from J; junction bases left unmatched: 4. The DNA for the CDR3 is TGTGCCAGCTCACCTCCGGGACTAGTCATTCAGTACTTC. Amino acids: CASSPPGLVIQYF.

Comment on this clone: It differs at one base from a far larger clone, so likely a read error. The chain links TRBV7-9 to TRBJ2-1, with 7 nucleotides matching TRBD2. CDR3 length: 15 amino acids. Germline V gene data show CDR1 as SEHNR and CDR2 as FQNEAQ (reference sequence). The J segment lost 3 bases and the V segment lost 5 bases, leaving 7 bases of the junction unmatched. This CDR3 reads CASSEAGTYYNEQFF. CDR3 bases: TGTGCCAGCAGCGAAGCGGGAACTTACTACAATGAGCAGTTCTTC.

Turning to this clone: An end of the junction does not agree with germline; a read error may underlie this. The chain uses TRBV6-5 and TRBJ1-2, with 7 bases lining up with TRBD1. The CDR3 has 14 residues. Germline V CDR1 and CDR2: MNHEY, SVGAGI. CDR3 in DNA: TGTGCCATCAGTGAGAGACAGGGACCCTATGGCTACACCTTC. Translation gives CAISERQGPYGYTF.

The chain has TRBV30 and TRBJ2-7; D not resolved. The CDR3 has 11 amino acids. The V gene lost 0 bases and the J gene lost 5 bases, with 5 bases spanning the gap. Looked up from germline, CDR1 is GTSNPN and CDR2 is SVGIG (reference sequence). CDR3 protein: CAWSVRNEQYF. The DNA of the CDR3 is TGTGCCTGGAGTGTGAGGAACGAGCAGTACTTC.

In its sample, this clone was seen a few times. The chain joins TRBV9 to TRBJ1-5, with 7 bases matching TRBD1. The CDR3 loop spans 14 amino acids. The trim removed 4 bases at V and 7 bases at J, leaving 8 bases unmatched. Germline V CDR1 and CDR2: SGDLS, YYNGEE. In DNA, the CDR3 is TGTGCCAGCAGCCGACAGGGATCGGGCCAGCCCCAGCATTTT. As protein: CASSRQGSGQPQHF.

The rearrangement uses TRBV30 and TRBJ2-6; D remains unclear. The CDR3 is 15 residues long. Germline CDR1 reads GTSNPN; CDR2 reads SVGIG (reference sequence). V lost 0 bases and J 4 bases, leaving 10 bases between the germline ends. This chain's CDR3 is CAWSVLRTGANVLTF. The CDR3 DNA follows: TGTGCCTGGAGTGTACTGAGAACCGGGGCCAACGTCCTGACTTTC.

This chain links TRBV28 with TRBJ2-2; 10 bases align to TRBD1. Unmatched junction bases numbered 9, after V lost 6 bases and J lost 5 bases. Germline loops: CDR1 MDHEN, CDR2 SYDVKM. The CDR3 extends over 16 amino acids. CDR3 loop: CASRGTGEILTGELFF. CDR3 bases: TGTGCCAGCAGGGGGACAGGGGAAATATTAACCGGGGAGCTGTTTTTT. Based on the CDR3 plus reference TRBV28 and TRBJ2-2, the full variable domain is DVKVTQSSRYLVKRTGEKVFLECVQDMDHENMFWYRQDPGLGLRLIYFSYDVKMKEKGDIPEGYSVSREKKERFSLILESASTNQTSMYLCASRGTGEILTGELFFGEGSRLTVL.

This clone was found a few times. The V and J genes are TRBV29-1 and TRBJ2-4; the D gene could be TRBD1 or TRBD2 (5 bases each). The CDR3 has 12 amino acids. V lost 6 bases and J 6 bases, leaving 12 bases between the germline ends. Germline values: CDR1 SQVTM, CDR2 ANQGSEA. CDR3 DNA sequence: TGCAGCGTCGACAGCGGAGGAAACATTCAGTACTTC. This sequence encodes CSVDSGGNIQYF.

This chain's CDR3 is CASSEGNPRGPTDTQYF. The CDR3 nucleotides read TGTGCCAGCAGCGAGGGTAACCCGCGGGGGCCCACAGATACGCAGTATTTT. The rearrangement uses TRBV9 and TRBJ2-3; perhaps TRBD2 as D (7 bases). This CDR3 has 17 amino acids. Germline assignment: CDR1 SGDLS and CDR2 YYNGEE. V lost 3 bases, J lost 2 bases, and 19 bases lay in between.

The chain joins TRBV6-1 to TRBJ2-3, with 8 bases that match TRBD2. Germline lookup yields CDR1 MNHNS and CDR2 SASEGT. This CDR3 contains 13 residues. V was pared by 6 bases and J by 3 bases, with 2 bases of the junction left unmatched. CDR3 coding DNA: TGTGCCAGCAGGAAGCGGGAGACAGATACGCAGTATTTT. Its translation is CASRKRETDTQYF.

This clone was seen more than once but under ten times. This chain joins TRBV29-1 and TRBJ2-1, with 9 nucleotides matching TRBD1. Germline CDR1 and CDR2: SQVTM and ANQGSEA. This CDR3 contains 13 residues. V gave up 7 bases and J gave up 6 bases; unmatched junction bases: 7. In nucleotides, the CDR3 is TGCAGCGCACCTATGACAGGGGGCAATGAGCAGTTCTTC. Residues: CSAPMTGGNEQFF.

This clone appeared a few times. The junction shows a germline mismatch at one end, possibly a read error. V usage is TRBV18 and J usage is TRBJ2-1, with TRBD1 matching over 8 bases. Germline V gene data show CDR1 as KGHSH and CDR2 as LQKENI. The CDR3 covers 15 residues. Written as DNA, the CDR3 is TGTGCCAGCGCACCAGTGTCAGGGGGCACGGGTGAGCAGTTCTTC. Translated: CASAPVSGGTGEQFF.

This clone showed up just a few times. The chain employs TRBV29-1 and TRBJ1-3; D remains unclear. With 4 bases removed from V and 0 bases from J, the gap between germline ends came to 7 bases. The CDR3 covers 13 residues. Germline assignment: CDR1 SQVTM and CDR2 ANQGSEA. In DNA form, the CDR3 reads TGCAGCGTTGCGGAGAGCTCTGGAAACACCATATATTTT. Residues: CSVAESSGNTIYF.

Only a few counts were recorded for this clone. The CDR3 is CASSELTDTQYF. The CDR3, as DNA: TGTGCCAGCAGTGAGTTGACAGATACGCAGTATTTT. The V and J genes are TRBV2 and TRBJ2-3; the D is unclear. This CDR3 is built from 12 residues. The germline V gene has CDR1 SNHLY and CDR2 FYNNEI. Trimming shortened V by 3 bases and J by 3 bases, and 4 bases separated the two germline ends.

CDR3 loop: CASSYGIEQFF. The CDR3 DNA follows: TGTGCCAGCAGTTACGGAATTGAGCAGTTCTTC. The rearrangement joins TRBV6-6 to TRBJ2-1; D call uncertain. V was pared by 2 bases and J by 9 bases, with 5 bases between. This CDR3 spans 11 amino acids. Per the germline V gene, CDR1 is MNHNY and CDR2 is SVGAGI (reference sequence).

Judged by abundance, this clone is medium-sized. At the DNA level, this CDR3 is encoded by other sequences in the same sample as well. This sequence joins TRBV12-5 and TRBJ2-4; 7 positions match TRBD2. The CDR3 has 14 residues. The J segment lost 3 bases and the V segment lost 2 bases, leaving 1 base of the junction unmatched. CDR1 LGHNT and CDR2 FRNRAP come from the germline V gene. The CDR3 protein is CASGLREGKNIQYF. Here the CDR3 DNA reads TGTGCTAGTGGTTTGAGGGAGGGCAAAAACATTCAGTACTTC.

The chain has TRBV7-6 and TRBJ2-3; the D is unclear. In germline, CDR1 is SGHVS, CDR2 FNYEAQ. The germline V and J ends were trimmed by 1 base and 0 bases, with 14 bases remaining between them. This CDR3 has 17 amino acids. For the CDR3, the DNA is TGTGCCAGCAGCTTAGAAGGCAGACCTTCTAGCACAGATACGCAGTATTTT. Amino acid sequence: CASSLEGRPSSTDTQYF. Full variable domain (rest looked up from reference TRBV7-6 and TRBJ2-3): GAGVSQSPRYKVTKRGQDVALRCDPISGHVSLYWYRQALGQGPEFLTYFNYEAQQDKSGLPNDRFSAERPEGSISTLTIQRTEQRDSAMYRCASSLEGRPSSTDTQYFGPGTRLTVL.

The chain carries TRBV27 and TRBJ2-4; D is unresolved. Germline lookup yields CDR1 MNHEY and CDR2 SMNVEV (reference sequence). V was cut by 0 bases and J by 5 bases, with 8 bases left in between. This CDR3 has 14 amino acids. As DNA, the CDR3 is TGTGCCAGCAGTTTATCGAGGACCGAAAACATTCAGTACTTC. Translation gives CASSLSRTENIQYF.

The chain couples TRBV27 to TRBJ2-3, with TRBD1 matching 10 bases. With 5 bases clipped from V and 9 bases from J, the junction kept 14 bases outside the gene matches. Per the germline V gene, CDR1 is MNHEY and CDR2 is SMNVEV (reference sequence). CDR3 length: 16 residues. The CDR3 is CASSKPGTGVGETQYF. The CDR3 DNA sequence: TGTGCCAGCAGTAAACCCGGGACAGGGGTAGGTGAGACGCAGTATTTT.

This clone was counted between two and nine times. V and J are TRBV6-6 and TRBJ1-2, with D tentatively TRBD1 (5 bases). In germline, CDR1 is MNHNY, CDR2 SVGAGI (reference sequence). Trimming pared 6 bases from V and 4 bases from J, leaving 18 bases between. The CDR3 runs 15 residues. This CDR3 reads CASRQPGHEVYGYTF. The CDR3 DNA follows: TGTGCCAGCAGGCAACCCGGACACGAAGTCTATGGCTACACCTTC.

The table lists this clone with a few counts. This chain uses TRBV28 with TRBJ1-2; no reliable D call. Germline V lookup: CDR1 MDHEN, CDR2 SYDVKM. Trimming removed 2 bases from V and 5 bases from J, with 6 bases in between. This CDR3 spans 12 amino acids. In DNA form, the CDR3 reads TGTGCCAGCAGTTTACAGGCGTATGGCTACACCTTC. It translates to CASSLQAYGYTF.

The chain couples TRBV5-4 to TRBJ2-5; 13 bases align to TRBD2. The CDR3 is 18 amino acids. CDR1 is SGHNT and CDR2 is YYREEE in the germline V gene (reference sequence). Trimming took 4 bases from V and 5 from J; bases not matched to a gene: 14. CDR3 protein: CASSPVGTSGKGRETQYF. In nucleotides, the CDR3 is TGTGCCAGCAGCCCCGTTGGGACTAGCGGGAAGGGGAGGGAGACCCAGTACTTC. Variable domain in full (rest from reference TRBV5-4 and TRBJ2-5): ETGVTQSPTHLIKTRGQQVTLRCSSQSGHNTVSWYQQALGQGPQFIFQYYREEENGRGNFPPRFSGLQFPNYSSELNVNALELDDSALYLCASSPVGTSGKGRETQYFGPGTRLLVL.

In this sample, this clone turned up a few times. V and J are TRBV5-1 and TRBJ1-2; D is uncertain. This CDR3 spans 13 amino acids. V lost 0 bases to trimming and J lost 3 bases, with 6 bases between them. Germline V gives CDR1 SGHRS, CDR2 YFSETQ. CDR3 nucleotides: TGCGCCAGCAGCTTGGGAGGAGACTATGGCTACACCTTC. Its protein is CASSLGGDYGYTF.

The J gene is TRBJ2-1, the V gene TRBV12-5; tentative D call: TRBD2 (5 bases). Looked up from germline, CDR1 is LGHNT and CDR2 is FRNRAP. V was cut by 2 bases and J by 7 bases, with 9 bases left in between. The CDR3 sequence is 13 residues long. The CDR3 region has the DNA TGTGCTAGTGGTTTGATTGGAGGTAATGAGCAGTTCTTC. Residues: CASGLIGGNEQFF. Drawing the rest from reference TRBV12-5 and TRBJ2-1, the complete variable domain is DARVTQTPRHKVTEMGQEVTMRCQPILGHNTVFWYRQTMMQGLELLAYFRNRAPLDDSGMPKDRFSAEMPDATLATLKIQPSEPRDSAVYFCASGLIGGNEQFFGPGTRLTVL.

The chain carries TRBV10-3 and TRBJ2-4; TRBD2 agrees at 10 bases. The CDR3 extends over 16 amino acids. The V gene's germline CDR1 is ENHRY and CDR2 SYGVKD. The V and J ends lost 3 bases and 8 bases, in that order; junction bases with no gene match: 10. CDR3 protein: CAISESTSGIGDIQYF. In nucleotides, the CDR3 is TGTGCCATCAGTGAATCAACTAGCGGGATTGGGGACATTCAGTACTTC.